This TCR beta chain was observed in a study of T cell changes during pregnancy in multiple sclerosis. J was trimmed by 14 bases and V by 5 bases; bases with no gene match: 8. Germline V gene lookup returns CDR1 SSHAT and CDR2 FNYEAQ (reference sequence). This CDR3 is built from 12 residues. The method was immunoSEQ multiplex PCR; TCRdb's version includes in-frame clones alone and lacks a portion of them. The sample includes 30,000 to 40,000 clones, over 80% seen only once; the top ten take approximately 7.9%. The sequence was collected from a female donor with multiple sclerosis, enrolled in a pregnancy study. The V call is TRBV7-7, the J call TRBJ2-3, with 9 nucleotides matching TRBD1. Sample: CD8+ T cells from peripheral blood mononuclear cells, taken before pregnancy. CDR3 sequence (DNA): TGTGCCAGCAGCCCGGGGACAGGGAGGGCGTATTTT. Translated: CASSPGTGRAYF.